These T cell receptor beta chains were read from a single sample in a study of regulatory T cells in long-lasting Graves disease. Via MiXCR, TCRdb re-called the multiplex PCR reads, giving one row per CDR3 protein. The profile covers 250,000 to 300,000 distinct CDR3 sequences, with more than 15% appearing a single time and about 15% taken by the ten largest. The data were also submitted as part of a second study, on T cells in Graves' hyperthyroidism and ophthalmopathy.

The starting material was peripheral blood mononuclear cells (PBMCs), obtained at new diagnosis, from a patient treated with antithyroid drugs. The origin of the receptors is a woman aged 25 to 45 with Graves disease. Each CDR3 is given with its conserved first and last residue. A D gene is named only where the DNA matches it firmly. Not all rows give a size; the values are once, few, many and, for expanded clones, a class.

len: 11; v_gene: TRBV6-1; d_gene: NA; abundance: few; j_gene: TRBJ2-7; CDR3nt: TGTGCCAGCAGGCGTTCTAGCGAGCAGTACTTC; CDR3aa: CASRRSSEQYF
len: 15; v_gene: TRBV6-1; d_gene: NA; abundance: many; j_gene: TRBJ2-5; CDR3nt: TGTGCCAGCAGACGGGTCCCGGGCAGGGAAGAGACCCAGTACTTC; CDR3aa: CASRRVPGREETQYF
len: 15; v_gene: TRBV7-3; d_gene: NA; abundance: once; j_gene: TRBJ2-3; CDR3nt: TGTGCCAGCAGCCCCGGGACACCGGCGCCAGATACGCAGTATTTT; CDR3aa: CASSPGTPAPDTQYF
len: 13; v_gene: TRBV6-5; d_gene: NA; abundance: many; j_gene: TRBJ1-5; CDR3nt: TGTGCCAGCAGTTACGGGTTCTATCAGCCCCAGCATTTT; CDR3aa: CASSYGFYQPQHF
len: 16; v_gene: TRBV11-1; d_gene: TRBD2; abundance: many; j_gene: TRBJ2-7; CDR3nt: TGTGCCAGCAGCTTCGGGAGGGACTCAACCTCCTACGAGCAGTACTTC; CDR3aa: CASSFGRDSTSYEQYF
len: 14; v_gene: TRBV20-1; d_gene: NA; abundance: many; j_gene: TRBJ1-4; CDR3nt: TGCAGTGCTAGTTTCCGGGGAATGGGTGAAAAACTGTTTTTT; CDR3aa: CSASFRGMGEKLFF
len: 13; v_gene: TRBV12-3/TRBV12-4; d_gene: NA; abundance: NA; j_gene: TRBJ1-2; CDR3nt: TGTGCCAGCAGTTTTTTAAGGTCGGATGGCTACACCTTC; CDR3aa: CASSFLRSDGYTF
len: 15; v_gene: TRBV7-2; d_gene: TRBD2; abundance: NA; j_gene: TRBJ2-7; CDR3nt: TGTGCCAGCAGCTTAAAAACTAGCGGGAGTTACGAGCAGTACTTC; CDR3aa: CASSLKTSGSYEQYF
len: 15; v_gene: TRBV2; d_gene: TRBD2; abundance: many; j_gene: TRBJ2-7; CDR3nt: TGTGCCAGCAGTGAAGGTTGGCGGGGGGGCTACGAGCAGTACTTC; CDR3aa: CASSEGWRGGYEQYF
len: 15; v_gene: TRBV24-1; d_gene: NA; abundance: NA; j_gene: TRBJ2-3; CDR3nt: TGTGCCACCAGTGACGCGGAGGGGGGGCCGGATACGCAGTATTTT; CDR3aa: CATSDAEGGPDTQYF
len: 14; v_gene: TRBV14; d_gene: NA; abundance: many; j_gene: TRBJ1-1; CDR3nt: TGTGCCAGCAGCTCCGGAAAGGGGGTCGCTGAAGCTTTCTTT; CDR3aa: CASSSGKGVAEAFF
len: 13; v_gene: TRBV27; d_gene: NA; abundance: few; j_gene: TRBJ2-7; CDR3nt: TGTGCCAGCCGCGGGCAGGTGGACGACGAGCAGTACTTC; CDR3aa: CASRGQVDDEQYF
len: 16; v_gene: TRBV7-9; d_gene: NA; abundance: many; j_gene: TRBJ1-2; CDR3nt: TGTGCCAGCAGCTTATCGGGTGGTCAGTTTAACTATGGCTACACCTTC; CDR3aa: CASSLSGGQFNYGYTF
len: 15; v_gene: TRBV5-1; d_gene: NA; abundance: many; j_gene: TRBJ1-4; CDR3nt: TGCGCCAGCAGCTTGGGGTCGGGCCTAAATGAAAAACTGTTTTTT; CDR3aa: CASSLGSGLNEKLFF
len: 14; v_gene: TRBV27; d_gene: TRBD1; abundance: NA; j_gene: TRBJ1-2; CDR3nt: TGTGCCAGCAGTGGGACAGGGGGCAAGAATGGCTACACCTTC; CDR3aa: CASSGTGGKNGYTF
len: 14; v_gene: TRBV5-1; d_gene: NA; abundance: many; j_gene: TRBJ2-3; CDR3nt: TGCGCCAGCTCCGGACGGGAATTCACAGATACGCAGTATTTT; CDR3aa: CASSGREFTDTQYF
len: 14; v_gene: TRBV18; d_gene: TRBD1; abundance: many; j_gene: TRBJ1-5; CDR3nt: TGTGCCAGCTCACCTGGGACAGGGAGCGCGCCCCAGCATTTT; CDR3aa: CASSPGTGSAPQHF
len: 16; v_gene: TRBV9; d_gene: TRBD1; abundance: many; j_gene: TRBJ1-2; CDR3nt: TGTGCCAGCAGCCATTCCGACAGGGTAGGGAACTATGGCTACACCTTC; CDR3aa: CASSHSDRVGNYGYTF
len: 12; v_gene: TRBV6-1; d_gene: NA; abundance: many; j_gene: TRBJ2-3; CDR3nt: TGTGCCAGCACGACTAGCACAGATACGCAGTATTTT; CDR3aa: CASTTSTDTQYF
len: 16; v_gene: TRBV6-2/TRBV6-3; d_gene: NA; abundance: many; j_gene: TRBJ2-7; CDR3nt: TGTGCCAGCAGTGAGTGGTATAGGGCGGGCAGCTCCGAGCAGTACTTC; CDR3aa: CASSEWYRAGSSEQYF
len: 14; v_gene: TRBV14; d_gene: NA; abundance: NA; j_gene: TRBJ2-6; CDR3nt: TGTGCCAGCAGCCAAGACCAGACGGCTTTTGTCCTGACTTTC; CDR3aa: CASSQDQTAFVLTF
len: 18; v_gene: TRBV12-3/TRBV12-4; d_gene: NA; abundance: many; j_gene: TRBJ1-2; CDR3nt: TGTGCCAGCAGTTTAGCTTATGTTGGGTCTGGCAGTAACTATGGCTACACCTTC; CDR3aa: CASSLAYVGSGSNYGYTF
len: 15; v_gene: TRBV20-1; d_gene: TRBD2; abundance: many; j_gene: TRBJ2-1; CDR3nt: TGCAGTGCGACTAGCGGGGGGCCCTCCTACAATGAGCAGTTCTTC; CDR3aa: CSATSGGPSYNEQFF
len: 16; v_gene: TRBV2; d_gene: TRBD1; abundance: many; j_gene: TRBJ2-4; CDR3nt: TGTGCCAGCAGTAAGTCGGACAGGGCGACCAAAAACATTCAGTACTTC; CDR3aa: CASSKSDRATKNIQYF